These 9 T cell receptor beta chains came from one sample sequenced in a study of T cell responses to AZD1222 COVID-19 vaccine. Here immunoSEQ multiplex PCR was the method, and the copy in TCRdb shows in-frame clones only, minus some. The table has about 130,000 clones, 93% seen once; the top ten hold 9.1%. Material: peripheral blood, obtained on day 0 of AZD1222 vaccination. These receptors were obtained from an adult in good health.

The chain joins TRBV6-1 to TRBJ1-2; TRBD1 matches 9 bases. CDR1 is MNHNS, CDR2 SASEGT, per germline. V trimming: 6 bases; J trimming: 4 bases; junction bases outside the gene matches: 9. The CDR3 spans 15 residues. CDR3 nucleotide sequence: TGTGCCAGCAGGGATCCGGGACAGGGAGGCTATGGCTACACCTTC. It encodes CASRDPGQGGYGYTF.

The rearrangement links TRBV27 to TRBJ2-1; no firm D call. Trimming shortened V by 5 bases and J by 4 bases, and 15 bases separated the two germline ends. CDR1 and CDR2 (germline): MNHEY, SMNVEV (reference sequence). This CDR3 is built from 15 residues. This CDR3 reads CASSQVGSTYNEQFF. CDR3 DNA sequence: TGTGCCAGCAGTCAGGTCGGTTCGACGTACAATGAGCAGTTCTTC.

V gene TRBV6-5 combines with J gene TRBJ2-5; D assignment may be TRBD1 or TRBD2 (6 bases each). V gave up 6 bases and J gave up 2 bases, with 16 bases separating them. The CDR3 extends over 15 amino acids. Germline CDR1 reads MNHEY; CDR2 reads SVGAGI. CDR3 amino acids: CASRPWGAGQETQYF. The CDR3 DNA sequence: TGTGCCAGCAGACCCTGGGGGGCAGGTCAAGAGACCCAGTACTTC.

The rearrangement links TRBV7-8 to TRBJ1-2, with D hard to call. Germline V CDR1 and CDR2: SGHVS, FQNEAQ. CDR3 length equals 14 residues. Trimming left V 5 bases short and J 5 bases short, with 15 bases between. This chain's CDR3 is CASSPNRDRYGYTF. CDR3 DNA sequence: TGTGCCAGCAGCCCTAATAGAGATCGGTATGGCTACACCTTC. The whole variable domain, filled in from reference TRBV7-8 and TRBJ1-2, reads GAGVSQSPRYKVAKRGQDVALRCDPISGHVSLFWYQQALGQGPEFLTYFQNEAQLDKSGLPSDRFFAERPEGSVSTLKIQRTQQEDSAVYLCASSPNRDRYGYTFGSGTRLTVV.

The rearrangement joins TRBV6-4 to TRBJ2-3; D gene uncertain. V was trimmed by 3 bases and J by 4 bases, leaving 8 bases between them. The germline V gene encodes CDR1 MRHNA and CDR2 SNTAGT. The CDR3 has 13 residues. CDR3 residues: CASSERLSDTQYF. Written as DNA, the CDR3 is TGTGCCAGCAGTGAAAGGTTGTCAGATACGCAGTATTTT.

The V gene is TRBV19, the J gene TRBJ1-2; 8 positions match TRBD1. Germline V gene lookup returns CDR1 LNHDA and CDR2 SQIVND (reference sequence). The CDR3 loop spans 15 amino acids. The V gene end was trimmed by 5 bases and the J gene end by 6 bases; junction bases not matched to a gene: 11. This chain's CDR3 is CASSLQAQTGDGYTF. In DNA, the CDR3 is TGTGCCAGTAGTCTTCAAGCCCAGACAGGGGATGGCTACACCTTC.

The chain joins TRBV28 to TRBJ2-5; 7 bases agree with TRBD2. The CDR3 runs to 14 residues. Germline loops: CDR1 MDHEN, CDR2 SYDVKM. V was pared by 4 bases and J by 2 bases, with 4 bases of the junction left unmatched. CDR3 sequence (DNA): TGTGCCAGCAGTTCCCGGCGGGGGCAAGAGACCCAGTACTTC. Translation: CASSSRRGQETQYF.

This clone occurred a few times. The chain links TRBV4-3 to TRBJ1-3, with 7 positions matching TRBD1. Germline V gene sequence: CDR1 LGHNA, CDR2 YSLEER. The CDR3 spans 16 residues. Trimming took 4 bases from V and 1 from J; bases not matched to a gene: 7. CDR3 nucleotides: TGCGCCAGCAGCCCGGACCGGGACAGTTCTGGAAACACCATATATTTT. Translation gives CASSPDRDSSGNTIYF.

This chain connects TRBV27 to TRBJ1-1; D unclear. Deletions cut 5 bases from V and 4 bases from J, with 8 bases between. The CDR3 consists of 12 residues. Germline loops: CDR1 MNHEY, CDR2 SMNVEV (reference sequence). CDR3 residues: CASSPSGTEAFF. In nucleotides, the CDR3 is TGTGCCAGCAGTCCCTCCGGCACTGAAGCTTTCTTT.